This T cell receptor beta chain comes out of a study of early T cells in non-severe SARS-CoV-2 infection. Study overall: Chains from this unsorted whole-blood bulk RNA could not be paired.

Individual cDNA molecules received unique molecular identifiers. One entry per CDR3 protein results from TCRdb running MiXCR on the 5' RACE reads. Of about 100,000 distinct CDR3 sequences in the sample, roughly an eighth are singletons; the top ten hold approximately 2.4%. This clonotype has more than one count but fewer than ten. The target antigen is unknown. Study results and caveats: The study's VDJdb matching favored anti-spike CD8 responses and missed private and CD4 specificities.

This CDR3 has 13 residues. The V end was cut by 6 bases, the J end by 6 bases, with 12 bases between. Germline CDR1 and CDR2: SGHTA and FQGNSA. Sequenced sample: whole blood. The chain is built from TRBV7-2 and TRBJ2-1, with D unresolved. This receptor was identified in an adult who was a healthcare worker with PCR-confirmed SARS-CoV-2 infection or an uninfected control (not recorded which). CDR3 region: CASRRGRVNEQFF. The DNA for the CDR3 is TGTGCCAGCAGGCGTGGACGGGTCAATGAGCAGTTCTTC.